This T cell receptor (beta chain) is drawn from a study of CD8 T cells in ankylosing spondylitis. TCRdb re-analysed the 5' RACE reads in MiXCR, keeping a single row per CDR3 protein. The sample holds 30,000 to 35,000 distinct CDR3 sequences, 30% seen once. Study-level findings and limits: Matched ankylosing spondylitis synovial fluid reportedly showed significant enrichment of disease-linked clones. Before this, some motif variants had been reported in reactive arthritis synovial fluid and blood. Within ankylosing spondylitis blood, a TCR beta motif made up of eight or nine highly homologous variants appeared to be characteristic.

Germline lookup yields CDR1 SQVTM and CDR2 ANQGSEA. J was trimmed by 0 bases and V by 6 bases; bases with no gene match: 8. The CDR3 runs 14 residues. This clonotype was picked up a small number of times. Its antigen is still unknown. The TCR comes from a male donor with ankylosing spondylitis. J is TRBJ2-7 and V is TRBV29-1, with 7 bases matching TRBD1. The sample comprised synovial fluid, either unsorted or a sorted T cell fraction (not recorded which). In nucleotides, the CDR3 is TGCAGCGTGTCTGGGACAGTAGTCTCCTACGAGCAGTACTTC. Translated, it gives CSVSGTVVSYEQYF.